This T cell receptor (beta chain) was documented in a study of T cell repertoires in cytomegalovirus infection (dated by TCRdb to between 2019 and 2020). For the wider study: Donor HLA type was relevant to the analysis, because carriage of CMV infection together with the matching HLA type was indicated by public TCR beta signatures.

For sequencing, an Illumina HiSeq 1500 was employed. TCRdb's own reprocessing of the public reads used fastp at Q25 and MiXCR and kept productive beta chains. For every CDR3 protein sequence, its rows merge into one entry that carries the most common genes and DNA. The sample table lists roughly 640,000 distinct CDR3 sequences, approximately 24% of them with a count of one. The ten largest clones capture approximately 8.2% of the sample. The full study reports these points: The ex vivo response was dominated by HLA-C-restricted CMV-specific TCR beta clonotypes, and the single most frequent clonotype in two of eight donors was supplied by these HLA-C-restricted clonotypes. In both this cohort and an independent roughly 330-donor cohort, the cumulative frequency of public TCR beta family members distinguished carriers of CMV infection plus the relevant HLA type.

As to this clonotype: Its binding antigen is unknown. No base quality values were provided; no much bigger clone lies one nucleotide off.

Trimming leaves V shorter by 8 bases and J shorter by 3 bases, with the junction holding 11 bases beyond the gene matches. The CDR3 holds 14 amino acids from the cysteine to the phenylalanine. The kept DNA is CDR3 alone, 42 bases in frame from the first base. Based on the germline V gene, the CDR1 and CDR2 sequences are SQVTM and ANQGSEA. This sequence uses TRBV29-1 and TRBJ1-1; 8 bases in the middle match TRBD1. The TCR comes from a human donor in good health (CMV status not recorded). Some clones in this sample may be carry-over from other donors' samples. Material for sequencing was CD8+ T cells from PBMCs. This receptor has the CDR3 CSFELQGGDTEAFF. The sequence in DNA is TGCAGCTTCGAATTACAGGGGGGCGACACTGAAGCTTTCTTT.